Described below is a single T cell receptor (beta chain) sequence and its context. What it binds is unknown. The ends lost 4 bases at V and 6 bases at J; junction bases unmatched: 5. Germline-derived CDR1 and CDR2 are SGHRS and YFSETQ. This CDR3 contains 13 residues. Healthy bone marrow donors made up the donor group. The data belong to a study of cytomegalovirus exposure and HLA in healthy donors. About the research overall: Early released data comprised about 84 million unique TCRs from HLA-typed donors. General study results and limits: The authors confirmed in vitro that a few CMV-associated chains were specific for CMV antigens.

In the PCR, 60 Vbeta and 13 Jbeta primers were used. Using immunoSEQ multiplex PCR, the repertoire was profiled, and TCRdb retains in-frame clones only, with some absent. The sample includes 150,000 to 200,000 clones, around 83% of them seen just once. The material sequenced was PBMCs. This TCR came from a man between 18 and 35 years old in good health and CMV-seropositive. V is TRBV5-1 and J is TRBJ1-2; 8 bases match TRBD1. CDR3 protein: CASSQTGDHGYTF. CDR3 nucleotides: TGCGCCAGCAGCCAGACAGGGGACCATGGCTACACCTTC.